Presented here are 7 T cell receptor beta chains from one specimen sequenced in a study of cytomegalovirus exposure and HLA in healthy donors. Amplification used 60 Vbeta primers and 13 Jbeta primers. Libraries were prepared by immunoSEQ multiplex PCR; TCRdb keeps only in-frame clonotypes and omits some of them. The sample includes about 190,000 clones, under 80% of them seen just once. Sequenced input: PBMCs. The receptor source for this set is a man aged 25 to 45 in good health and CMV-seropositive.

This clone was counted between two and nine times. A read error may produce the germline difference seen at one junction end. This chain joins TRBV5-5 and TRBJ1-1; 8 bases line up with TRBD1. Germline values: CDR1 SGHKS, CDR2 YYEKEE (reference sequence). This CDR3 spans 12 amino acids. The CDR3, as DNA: TGCGCCAGCAGCCAGGGGGCGGATGAAGCTTTCTTT. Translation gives CASSQGADEAFF.

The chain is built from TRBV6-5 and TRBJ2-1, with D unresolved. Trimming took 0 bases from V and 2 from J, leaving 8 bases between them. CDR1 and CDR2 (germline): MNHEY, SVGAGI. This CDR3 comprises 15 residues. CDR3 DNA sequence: TGTGCCAGCAGTTACTCATCTCCGGCCTACAATGAGCAGTTCTTC. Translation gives CASSYSSPAYNEQFF.

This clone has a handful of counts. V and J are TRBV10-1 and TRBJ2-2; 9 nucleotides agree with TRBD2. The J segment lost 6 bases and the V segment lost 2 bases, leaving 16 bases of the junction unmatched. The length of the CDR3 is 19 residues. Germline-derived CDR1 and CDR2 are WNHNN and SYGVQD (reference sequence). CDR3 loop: CASSEIERGALLWAGELFF. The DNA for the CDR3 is TGCGCCAGCAGTGAGATCGAGCGGGGGGCCCTCCTTTGGGCCGGGGAGCTGTTTTTT.

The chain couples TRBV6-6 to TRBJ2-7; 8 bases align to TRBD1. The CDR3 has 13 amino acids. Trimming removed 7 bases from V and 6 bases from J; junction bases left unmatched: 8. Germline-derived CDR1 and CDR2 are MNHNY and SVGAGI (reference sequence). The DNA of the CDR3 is TGTGCCAGCACCCCTATTACAGGGGGCGAGCAGTACTTC. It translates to CASTPITGGEQYF.

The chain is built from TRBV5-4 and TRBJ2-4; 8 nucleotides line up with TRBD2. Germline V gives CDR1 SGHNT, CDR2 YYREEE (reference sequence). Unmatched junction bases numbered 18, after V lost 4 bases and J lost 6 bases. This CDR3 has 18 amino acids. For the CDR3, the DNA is TGTGCCAGCAGCACCCGGGAGGGGTCCCTAGCCCATTTAAACATTCAGTACTTC. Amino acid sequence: CASSTREGSLAHLNIQYF.

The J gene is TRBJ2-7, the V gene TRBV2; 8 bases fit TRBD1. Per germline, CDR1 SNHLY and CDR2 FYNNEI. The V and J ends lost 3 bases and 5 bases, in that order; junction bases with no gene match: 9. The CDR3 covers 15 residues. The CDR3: CASSDVGQGNNEQYF. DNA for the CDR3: TGTGCCAGCAGTGACGTTGGACAGGGAAACAACGAGCAGTACTTC. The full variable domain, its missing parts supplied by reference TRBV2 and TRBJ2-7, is EPEVTQTPSHQVTQMGQEVILRCVPISNHLYFYWYRQILGQKVEFLVSFYNNEISEKSEIFDDQFSVERPDGSNFTLKIRSTKLEDSAMYFCASSDVGQGNNEQYFGPGTRLTVT.

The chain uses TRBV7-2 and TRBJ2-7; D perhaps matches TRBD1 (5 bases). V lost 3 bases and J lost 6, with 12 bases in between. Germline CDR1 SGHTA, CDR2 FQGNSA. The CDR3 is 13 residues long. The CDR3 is CASSLAGMIEQYF. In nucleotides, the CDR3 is TGTGCCAGCAGCTTGGCAGGGATGATCGAGCAGTACTTC.